Below are 14 T cell receptor beta chains sequenced from a single sample in a study of blood T cell repertoires in COVID-19. The repertoire was sequenced with immunoSEQ multiplex PCR; TCRdb's copy has only in-frame clones and lacks some. The sample holds approximately 360,000 clones, 89% seen once. Sequenced material: peripheral blood. These receptors came from a middle-aged man with acute or convalescent COVID-19.

V is TRBV29-1 and J is TRBJ2-1; D is possibly TRBD1 (6 bases). Trimming took off 7 bases at V and 4 bases at J, with 17 bases between the two ends. This CDR3 is built from 14 residues. CDR1 and CDR2 from the germline V gene are SQVTM and ANQGSEA. For the CDR3, the DNA is TGCAGCGCCGAAAACAGGGATTTGTACAATGAGCAGTTCTTC. Translating it yields CSAENRDLYNEQFF.

V gene TRBV28 combines with J gene TRBJ1-5; D is possibly TRBD1 (5 bases). From germline, CDR1 is MDHEN and CDR2 SYDVKM. Trimming removed 11 bases at V and 3 bases at J, with 14 bases between. The CDR3 covers 13 residues. CDR3 region: CAGGGGNNQPQHF. The CDR3 DNA reads TGTGCCGGGGGAGGTGGGAACAATCAGCCCCAGCATTTT.

This clone appeared a single time. V usage is TRBV5-1 and J usage is TRBJ1-6; possibly TRBD1 for D (6 bases). CDR3 length equals 14 residues. Germline assignment: CDR1 SGHRS and CDR2 YFSETQ. The ends were cut back, 5 bases at V and 8 bases at J, with 14 bases in the middle. CDR3 sequence (DNA): TGCGCCAGCAGGGAGGACAGTTCTTATTCACCCCTCCACTTT. Its translation is CASREDSSYSPLHF.

This chain links TRBV20-1 with TRBJ1-5; D ambiguous. From germline, CDR1 is DFQATT and CDR2 SNEGSKA (reference sequence). Between the trimmed V and J ends, which lost 3 bases and 3 bases, there was a span of 9 bases. The CDR3 has 13 residues. CDR3 nucleotide sequence: TGCAGTGCTAGTGGAAGAGTCAATCAGCCCCAGCATTTT. Translated, it gives CSASGRVNQPQHF.

The chain joins TRBV18 to TRBJ1-3; no firm D call. The ends were cut back, 6 bases at V and 4 bases at J, with 13 bases in the middle. Germline CDR1 reads KGHSH; CDR2 reads LQKENI. This CDR3 contains 14 residues. The CDR3 bases are TGTGCCAGCTCCTCCCGTGAGGTCGGAAACACCATATATTTT. As protein: CASSSREVGNTIYF.

The rearrangement uses TRBV12-5 and TRBJ1-2; D unresolved. Germline lookup yields CDR1 LGHNT and CDR2 FRNRAP. The CDR3 is 13 residues long. Trimming took 1 base from V and 8 from J, leaving 11 bases between them. The CDR3 DNA reads TGTGCTAGTGGTTTGGGGTTAGGCGGCGGCTACACCTTC. It encodes CASGLGLGGGYTF.

The rearrangement uses TRBV30 and TRBJ1-1; D gene uncertain. Germline loops: CDR1 GTSNPN, CDR2 SVGIG (reference sequence). Trimming stripped 2 bases from V and 2 bases from J, with 6 bases between. CDR3 size: 12 residues. The CDR3 DNA follows: TGTGCCTGGAGTCCCCTAAACACTGAAGCTTTCTTT. This translates into CAWSPLNTEAFF.

This chain connects TRBV14 to TRBJ1-3; D might be TRBD1 (5 bases). From germline, CDR1 is SGHDN and CDR2 FVKESK. This CDR3 spans 16 amino acids. V was trimmed by 4 bases and J by 3 bases, leaving 16 bases between them. CDR3 bases: TGTGCCAGCAGCCCCGGGTGGGGCTTAAGTGGAAACACCATATATTTT. Residues: CASSPGWGLSGNTIYF.

The V call is TRBV5-1, the J call TRBJ2-7; TRBD2 matches 9 bases. Trimming at V came to 2 bases and at J to 5 bases, leaving 8 bases not matched to a gene. The germline V gene encodes CDR1 SGHRS and CDR2 YFSETQ. This CDR3 has 15 amino acids. DNA for the CDR3: TGCGCCAGCAGCTTAGCGGGGGGCCTATATGACGAGCAGTACTTC. Translating gives CASSLAGGLYDEQYF. Drawing the rest from reference TRBV5-1 and TRBJ2-7, the complete variable domain is KAGVTQTPRYLIKTRGQQVTLSCSPISGHRSVSWYQQTPGQGLQFLFEYFSETQRNKGNFPGRFSGRQFSNSRSEMNVSTLELGDSALYLCASSLAGGLYDEQYFGPGTRLTVT.

The chain employs TRBV11-2 and TRBJ2-1; TRBD2 matches at 8 bases. J gave up 6 bases and V 1 base, and 17 bases lay outside the gene matches. The CDR3 length is 19 residues. Germline values: CDR1 SGHAT, CDR2 FQNNGV. The CDR3 nucleotides read TGTGCCAGCAGCTTAGCTGCGGGGGGCCCTCCTAGCGCATTCAATGAGCAGTTCTTC. Its protein product is CASSLAAGGPPSAFNEQFF.

The rearrangement uses TRBV27 and TRBJ1-1; D is perhaps TRBD1 (6 bases). The ends were cut back, 3 bases at V and 5 bases at J, with 13 bases in the middle. The CDR3 spans 14 residues. Germline CDR1 and CDR2: MNHEY and SMNVEV (reference sequence). The CDR3 is CASSLSGAGTEAFF. As DNA, the CDR3 is TGTGCCAGCAGTTTGTCAGGGGCCGGGACTGAAGCTTTCTTT.

This chain links TRBV7-9 with TRBJ2-2; D uncertain. The germline gives CDR1 SEHNR, CDR2 FQNEAQ (reference sequence). CDR3 length: 12 amino acids. Trimming pared 5 bases from V and 1 base from J, leaving 2 bases between. The CDR3 region is CASSLNTGELFF. For the CDR3, the DNA is TGTGCCAGCAGCCTGAACACCGGGGAGCTGTTTTTT.

This sequence joins TRBV24-1 and TRBJ2-2; TRBD1 might be the D (6 bases). Trimming took off 0 bases at V and 2 bases at J, with 9 bases between the two ends. The CDR3 covers 16 residues. Germline loops: CDR1 KGHDR, CDR2 SFDVKD. The CDR3 coding sequence is TGTGCCACCAGTGATTTGAGGGGACAAAACACCGGGGAGCTGTTTTTT. As protein: CATSDLRGQNTGELFF.

V gene TRBV28 combines with J gene TRBJ1-5; D ambiguous. The germline CDR1 and CDR2 sequences are MDHEN and SYDVKM. The CDR3 has 15 amino acids. V lost 6 bases and J lost 5, with 17 bases in between. The CDR3 is CASSEGVVGYQPQHF. DNA of the CDR3: TGTGCCAGCAGCGAGGGCGTAGTCGGTTATCAGCCCCAGCATTTT. The entire variable domain, with the rest obtained from reference TRBV28 and TRBJ1-5, is as follows: DVKVTQSSRYLVKRTGEKVFLECVQDMDHENMFWYRQDPGLGLRLIYFSYDVKMKEKGDIPEGYSVSREKKERFSLILESASTNQTSMYLCASSEGVVGYQPQHFGDGTRLSIL.